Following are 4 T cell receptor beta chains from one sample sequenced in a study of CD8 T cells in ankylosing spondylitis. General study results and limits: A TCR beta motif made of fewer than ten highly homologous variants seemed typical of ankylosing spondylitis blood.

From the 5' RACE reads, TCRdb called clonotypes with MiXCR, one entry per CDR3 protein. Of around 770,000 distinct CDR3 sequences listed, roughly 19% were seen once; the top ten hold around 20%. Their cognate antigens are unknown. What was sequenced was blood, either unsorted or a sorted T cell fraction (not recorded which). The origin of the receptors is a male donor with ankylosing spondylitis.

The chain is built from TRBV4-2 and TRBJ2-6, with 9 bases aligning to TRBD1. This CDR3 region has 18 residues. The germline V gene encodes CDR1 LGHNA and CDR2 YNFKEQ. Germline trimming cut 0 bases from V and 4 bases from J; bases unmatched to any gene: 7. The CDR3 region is CASSQDLTGGRGANVLTF. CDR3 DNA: TGTGCCAGCAGCCAAGATCTGACAGGGGGGCGCGGGGCCAACGTCCTGACTTTC.

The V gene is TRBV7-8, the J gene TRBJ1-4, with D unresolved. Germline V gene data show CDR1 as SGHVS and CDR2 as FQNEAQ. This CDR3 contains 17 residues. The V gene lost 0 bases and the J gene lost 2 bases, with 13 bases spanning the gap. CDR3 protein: CASSLALESVTNEKLFF. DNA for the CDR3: TGTGCCAGCAGCTTAGCTCTCGAGTCGGTCACTAATGAAAAACTGTTTTTT.

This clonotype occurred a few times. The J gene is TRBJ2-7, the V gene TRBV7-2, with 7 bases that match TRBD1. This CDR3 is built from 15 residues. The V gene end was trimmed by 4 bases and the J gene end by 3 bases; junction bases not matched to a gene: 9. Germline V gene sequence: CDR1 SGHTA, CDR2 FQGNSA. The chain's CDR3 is CASSSTTGPFYEQYF. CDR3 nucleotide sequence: TGTGCCAGCAGCTCAACGACAGGGCCCTTCTACGAGCAGTACTTC.

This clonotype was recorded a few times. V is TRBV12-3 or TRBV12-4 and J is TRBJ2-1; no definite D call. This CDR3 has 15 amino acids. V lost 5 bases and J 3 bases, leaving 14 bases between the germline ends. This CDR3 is CASSPRPWLYNEQFF. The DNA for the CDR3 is TGTGCCAGCAGTCCCCGCCCCTGGCTCTACAATGAGCAGTTCTTC.